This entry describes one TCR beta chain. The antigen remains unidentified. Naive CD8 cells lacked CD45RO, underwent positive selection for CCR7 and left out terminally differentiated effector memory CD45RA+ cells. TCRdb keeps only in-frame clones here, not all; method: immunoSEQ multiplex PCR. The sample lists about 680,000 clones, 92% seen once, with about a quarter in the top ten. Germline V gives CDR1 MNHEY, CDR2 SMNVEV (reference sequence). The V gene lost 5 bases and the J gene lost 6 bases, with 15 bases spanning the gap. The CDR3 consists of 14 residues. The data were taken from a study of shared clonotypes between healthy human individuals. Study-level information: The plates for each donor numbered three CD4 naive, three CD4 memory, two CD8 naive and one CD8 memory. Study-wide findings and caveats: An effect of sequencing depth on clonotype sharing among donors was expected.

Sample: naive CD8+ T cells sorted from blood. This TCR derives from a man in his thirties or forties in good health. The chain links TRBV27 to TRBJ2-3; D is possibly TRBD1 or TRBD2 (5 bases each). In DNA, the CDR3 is TGTGCCAGCAGTCTCTTTTTAGGGACCGATACGCAGTATTTT. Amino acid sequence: CASSLFLGTDTQYF.